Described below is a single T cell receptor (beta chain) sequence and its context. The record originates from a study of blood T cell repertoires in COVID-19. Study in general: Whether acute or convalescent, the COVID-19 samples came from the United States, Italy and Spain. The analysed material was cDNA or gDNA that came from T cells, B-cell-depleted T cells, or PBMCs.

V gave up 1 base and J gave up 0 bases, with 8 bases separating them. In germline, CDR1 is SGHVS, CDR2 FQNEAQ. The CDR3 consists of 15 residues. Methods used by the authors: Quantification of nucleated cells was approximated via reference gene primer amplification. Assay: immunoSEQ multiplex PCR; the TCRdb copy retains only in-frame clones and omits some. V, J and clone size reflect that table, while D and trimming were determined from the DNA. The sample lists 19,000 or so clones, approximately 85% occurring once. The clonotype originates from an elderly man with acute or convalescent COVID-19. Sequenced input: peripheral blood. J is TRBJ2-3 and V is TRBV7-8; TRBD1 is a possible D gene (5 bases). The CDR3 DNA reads TGTGCCAGCAGCTTAGGACAGTTTAGCACAGATACGCAGTATTTT. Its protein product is CASSLGQFSTDTQYF.